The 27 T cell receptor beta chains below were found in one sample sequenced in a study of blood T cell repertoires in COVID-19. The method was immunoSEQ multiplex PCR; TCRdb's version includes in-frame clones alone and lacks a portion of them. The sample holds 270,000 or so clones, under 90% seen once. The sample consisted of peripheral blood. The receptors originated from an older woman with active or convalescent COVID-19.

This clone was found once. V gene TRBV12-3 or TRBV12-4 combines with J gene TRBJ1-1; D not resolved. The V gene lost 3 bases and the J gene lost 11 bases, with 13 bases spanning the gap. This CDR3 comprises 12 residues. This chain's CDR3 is CASSFGQALAFF. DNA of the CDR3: TGTGCCAGCAGTTTTGGCCAGGCGTTGGCTTTCTTT.

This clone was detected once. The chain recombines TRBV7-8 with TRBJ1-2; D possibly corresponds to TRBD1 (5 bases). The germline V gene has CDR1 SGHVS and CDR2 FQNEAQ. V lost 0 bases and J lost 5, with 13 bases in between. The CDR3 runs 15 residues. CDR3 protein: CASSLAGGMGYGYTF. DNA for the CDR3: TGTGCCAGCAGCTTAGCCGGGGGAATGGGGTATGGCTACACCTTC.

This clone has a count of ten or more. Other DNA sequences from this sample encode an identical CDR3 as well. In nucleotides, the CDR3 is TGCGCCAGCAGCTTGCTTCCGGGGGGGTACAATGAGCAGTTCTTC. It is translated as CASSLLPGGYNEQFF. The genes are TRBV5-1 and TRBJ2-1; 8 nucleotides align to TRBD2. The V segment lost 1 base and the J segment 4 bases; nucleotides outside the gene matches: 4. CDR1 and CDR2 from the germline V gene are SGHRS and YFSETQ. This CDR3 has 15 residues.

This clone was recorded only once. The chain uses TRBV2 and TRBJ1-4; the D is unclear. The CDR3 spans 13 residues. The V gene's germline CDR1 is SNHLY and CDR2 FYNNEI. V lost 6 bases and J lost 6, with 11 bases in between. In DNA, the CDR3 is TGTGCCAGCAGGAAAAGACAAGATGAAAAACTGTTTTTT. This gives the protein CASRKRQDEKLFF.

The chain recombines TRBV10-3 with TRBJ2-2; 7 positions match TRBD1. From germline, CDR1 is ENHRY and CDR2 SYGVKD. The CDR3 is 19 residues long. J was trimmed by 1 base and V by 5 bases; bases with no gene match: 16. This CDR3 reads CAISSLVGSRGKNTGELFF. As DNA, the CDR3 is TGTGCCATCAGTAGCCTTGTCGGTTCCAGGGGGAAGAACACCGGGGAGCTGTTTTTT.

CDR3 nucleotide sequence: TGTGCCAGCAGATCAGACAGTACCCCACTTACGGACGAGCAGTACTTC. Residues: CASRSDSTPLTDEQYF. The chain employs TRBV28 and TRBJ2-7; a weak D match, TRBD1 (5 bases). V was trimmed by 6 bases and J by 5 bases, leaving 23 bases between them. Germline CDR1 is MDHEN and CDR2 is SYDVKM. The CDR3 loop spans 16 amino acids.

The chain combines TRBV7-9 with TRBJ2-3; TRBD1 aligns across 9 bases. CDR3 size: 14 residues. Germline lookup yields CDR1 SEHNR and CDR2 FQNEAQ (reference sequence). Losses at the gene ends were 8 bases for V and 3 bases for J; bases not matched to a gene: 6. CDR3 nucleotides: TGTGCCAGCGAGGACAGGGGTTGGACAGATACGCAGTATTTT. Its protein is CASEDRGWTDTQYF.

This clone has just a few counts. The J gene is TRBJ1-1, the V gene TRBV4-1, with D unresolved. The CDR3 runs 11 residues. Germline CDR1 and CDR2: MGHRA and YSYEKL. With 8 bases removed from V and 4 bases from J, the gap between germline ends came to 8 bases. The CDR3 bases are TGCGCCAGCGCGGGGAGCACTGAAGCTTTCTTT. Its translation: CASAGSTEAFF.

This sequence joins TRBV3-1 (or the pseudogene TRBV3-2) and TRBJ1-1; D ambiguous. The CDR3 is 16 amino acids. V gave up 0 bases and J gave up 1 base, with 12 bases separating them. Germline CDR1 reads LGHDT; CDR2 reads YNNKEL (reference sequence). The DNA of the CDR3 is TGTGCCAGCAGCCAAGACGAGTTATTTCCGAACACTGAAGCTTTCTTT. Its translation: CASSQDELFPNTEAFF.

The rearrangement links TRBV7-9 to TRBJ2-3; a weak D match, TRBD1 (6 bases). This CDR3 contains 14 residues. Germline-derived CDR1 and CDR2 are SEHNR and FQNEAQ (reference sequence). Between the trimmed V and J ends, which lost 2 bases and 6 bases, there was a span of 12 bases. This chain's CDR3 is CASSLTGFYDTQYF. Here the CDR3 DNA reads TGTGCCAGCAGCTTAACAGGGTTTTATGATACGCAGTATTTT.

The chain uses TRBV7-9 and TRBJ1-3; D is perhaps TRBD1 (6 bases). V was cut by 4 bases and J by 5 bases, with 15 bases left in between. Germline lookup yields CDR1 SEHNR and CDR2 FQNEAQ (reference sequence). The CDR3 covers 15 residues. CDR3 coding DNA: TGTGCCAGCAGCTCCCCACAGGGAACGAGAAACACCATATATTTT. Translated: CASSSPQGTRNTIYF.

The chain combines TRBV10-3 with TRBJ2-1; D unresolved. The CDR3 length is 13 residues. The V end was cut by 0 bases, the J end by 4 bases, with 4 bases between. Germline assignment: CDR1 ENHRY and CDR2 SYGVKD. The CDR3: CAISESLYNEQFF. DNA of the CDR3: TGTGCCATCAGTGAGTCCTTATACAATGAGCAGTTCTTC.

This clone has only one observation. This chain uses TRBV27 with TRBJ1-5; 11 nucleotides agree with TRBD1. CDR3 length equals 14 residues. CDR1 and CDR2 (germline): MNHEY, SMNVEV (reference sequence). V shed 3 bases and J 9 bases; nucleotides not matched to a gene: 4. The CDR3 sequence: CASSLGQGGWPQHF. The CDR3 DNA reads TGTGCCAGCAGTTTGGGACAGGGGGGATGGCCCCAGCATTTT.

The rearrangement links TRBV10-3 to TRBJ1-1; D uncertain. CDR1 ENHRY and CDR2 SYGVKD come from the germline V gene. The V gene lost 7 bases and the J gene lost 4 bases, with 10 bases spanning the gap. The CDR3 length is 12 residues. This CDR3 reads CAIMDAGTEAFF. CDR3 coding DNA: TGTGCCATCATGGATGCAGGCACTGAAGCTTTCTTT.

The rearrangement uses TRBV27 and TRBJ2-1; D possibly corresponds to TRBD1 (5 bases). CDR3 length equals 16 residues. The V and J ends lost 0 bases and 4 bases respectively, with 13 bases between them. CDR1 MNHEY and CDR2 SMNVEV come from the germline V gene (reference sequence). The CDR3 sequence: CASSLSGQSSYNEQFF. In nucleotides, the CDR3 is TGTGCCAGCAGTTTATCGGGGCAGAGCAGTTACAATGAGCAGTTCTTC.

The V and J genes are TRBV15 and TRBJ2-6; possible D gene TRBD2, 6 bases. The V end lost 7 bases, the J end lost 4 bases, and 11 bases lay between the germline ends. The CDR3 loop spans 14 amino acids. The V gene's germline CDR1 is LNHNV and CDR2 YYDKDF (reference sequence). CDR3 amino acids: CATTPRDGANVLTF. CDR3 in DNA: TGTGCCACCACCCCGCGGGACGGGGCCAACGTCCTGACTTTC.

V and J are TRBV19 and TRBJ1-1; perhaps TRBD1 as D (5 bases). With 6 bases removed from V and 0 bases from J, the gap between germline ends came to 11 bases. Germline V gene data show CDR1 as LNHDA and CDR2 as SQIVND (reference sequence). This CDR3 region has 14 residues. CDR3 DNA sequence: TGTGCCAGTAGGTTCGGCAGGGTGAACACTGAAGCTTTCTTT. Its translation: CASRFGRVNTEAFF.

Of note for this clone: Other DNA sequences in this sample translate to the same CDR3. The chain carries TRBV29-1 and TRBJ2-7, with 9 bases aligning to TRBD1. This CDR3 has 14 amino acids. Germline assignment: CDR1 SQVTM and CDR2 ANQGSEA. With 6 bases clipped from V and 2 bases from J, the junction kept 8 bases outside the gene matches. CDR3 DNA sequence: TGCAGCGTGGTGGGACAGGGTGTACCCTACGAGCAGTACTTC. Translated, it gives CSVVGQGVPYEQYF.

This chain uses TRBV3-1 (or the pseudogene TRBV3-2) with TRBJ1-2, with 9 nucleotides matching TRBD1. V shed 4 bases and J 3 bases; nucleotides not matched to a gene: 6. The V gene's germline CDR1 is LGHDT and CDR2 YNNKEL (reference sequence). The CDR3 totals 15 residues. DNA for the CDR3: TGTGCCAGCAGCCGTGTAACAGGGGGCGACTATGGCTACACCTTC. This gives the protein CASSRVTGGDYGYTF.

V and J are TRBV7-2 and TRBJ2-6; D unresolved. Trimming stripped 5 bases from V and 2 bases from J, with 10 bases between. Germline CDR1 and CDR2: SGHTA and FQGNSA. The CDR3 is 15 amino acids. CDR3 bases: TGTGCCAGCAGCCCGTGGGCAACTGGGGCCAACGTCCTGACTTTC. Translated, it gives CASSPWATGANVLTF.

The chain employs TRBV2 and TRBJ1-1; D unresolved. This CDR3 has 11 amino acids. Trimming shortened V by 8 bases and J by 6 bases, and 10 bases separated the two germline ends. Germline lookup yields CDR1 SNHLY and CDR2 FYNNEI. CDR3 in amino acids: CASFEGAEAFF. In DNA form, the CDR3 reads TGTGCCAGCTTCGAGGGCGCTGAAGCTTTCTTT.

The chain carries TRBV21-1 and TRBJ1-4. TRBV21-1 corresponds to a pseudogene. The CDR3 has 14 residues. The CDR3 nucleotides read TGTGCCAGCAACCTAAGAAGTTTTGCTGAAAAACTGTTTTTT. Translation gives CASNLRSFAEKLFF.

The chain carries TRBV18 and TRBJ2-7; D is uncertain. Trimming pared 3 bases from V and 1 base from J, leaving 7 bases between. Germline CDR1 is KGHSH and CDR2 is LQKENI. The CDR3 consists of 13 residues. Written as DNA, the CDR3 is TGTGCCAGCTCACCCGACACTTCCTACGAGCAGTACTTC. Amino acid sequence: CASSPDTSYEQYF.

The CDR3 DNA is TGTGCCAGCAGCGAACAGGGTTTAACTGGAAACACCATATATTTT. Amino acids: CASSEQGLTGNTIYF. The genes are TRBV7-3 and TRBJ1-3; D may be TRBD1 (6 bases). Trimming pared 5 bases from V and 2 bases from J, leaving 13 bases between. The germline V gene encodes CDR1 SGHTA and CDR2 FQGTGA. The CDR3 consists of 15 residues.

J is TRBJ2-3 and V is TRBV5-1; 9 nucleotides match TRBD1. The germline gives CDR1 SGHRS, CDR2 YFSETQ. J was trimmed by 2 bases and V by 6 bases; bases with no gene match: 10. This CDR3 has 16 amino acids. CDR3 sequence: CASNAGTGILTDTQYF. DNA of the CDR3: TGCGCCAGCAACGCAGGGACAGGGATTCTCACAGATACGCAGTATTTT.

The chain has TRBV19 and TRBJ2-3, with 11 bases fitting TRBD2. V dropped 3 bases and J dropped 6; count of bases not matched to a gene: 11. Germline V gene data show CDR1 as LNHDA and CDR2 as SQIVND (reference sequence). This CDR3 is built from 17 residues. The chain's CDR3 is CASSISLAGGLVDTQYF. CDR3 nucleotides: TGTGCCAGTAGTATTTCTCTAGCGGGGGGATTGGTGGATACGCAGTATTTT.

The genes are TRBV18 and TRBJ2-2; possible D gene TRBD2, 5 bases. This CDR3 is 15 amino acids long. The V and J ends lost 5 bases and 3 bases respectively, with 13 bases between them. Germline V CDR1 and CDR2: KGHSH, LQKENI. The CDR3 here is CASSETRVDTGELFF. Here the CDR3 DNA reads TGTGCCAGCTCAGAGACGAGGGTCGACACCGGGGAGCTGTTTTTT.